The present T cell receptor (beta chain) was sequenced within a study of PD-1 blockade in classical Hodgkin lymphoma. Study-wide context: The patients were dosed with nivolumab 3 mg/kg, infused intravenously every 2 weeks. Findings of the study overall: CD4+ TCR diversity climbed significantly by C4D1, unlike CD8+ TCR diversity. Whoever responded completely had baseline diversity much like that seen in newly diagnosed patients.

Method: immunoSEQ multiplex PCR; TCRdb's copy keeps in-frame clones and lacks some. The repertoire has roughly 60,000 clones, less than 95% of them found once; the top ten carry around a tenth. Time point described: cycle 4 day 1 (C4D1), after 6 weeks of nivolumab. Brentuximab vedotin exposure varied, and every patient relapsed after autologous stem cell transplantation. Complete response, partial response or progressive disease constituted the best responses recorded. The germline V and J ends were trimmed by 7 bases and 0 bases, with 25 bases remaining between them. Germline V gives CDR1 MDHEN, CDR2 SYDVKM. The CDR3 length is 20 residues. Remarks on this clone: Antigen: not known.

The origin of this receptor is a human donor with classical Hodgkin lymphoma. This specimen consisted of peripheral blood mononuclear cells (PBMCs), obtained before the fourth cycle of nivolumab. V is TRBV28 and J is TRBJ1-6; no firm D call. The CDR3 loop reads CASTDGSRGGWGSYNSPLHF. CDR3 coding DNA: TGTGCCAGCACTGATGGGTCTCGAGGTGGATGGGGCTCCTATAATTCACCCCTCCACTTT.